What follows is one TCR beta chain and its context. Its count unrecorded, this clonotype is large (0.1 to 1%) by frequency. This clone's antigen is unknown. CDR1 and CDR2 were assigned from the germline V gene (reference sequence) as DFQATT and SNEGSKA. Its CDR3 holds 15 amino acids, cysteine through phenylalanine. The protein alone is recorded here. The record originates from a study of GPR56 and killer-like receptors on CD4 memory cells (dated by TCRdb to the late 2010s). Regarding the study in general: According to the study's proposal, human CD4+ memory T-cell differentiation and cytokine production potential are marked by the progressive acquisition of KLRB1, KLRG1, GPR56 and then KLRF1. Healthy blood donors in the study were described as age-matched to the liver disease patients, whose median age was approximately 65 years. General conclusions and limits of the study: Diversity and similarity analyses were restricted to the 100 most expanded clones per population rather than full repertoires. Clones dominating late populations 4 and 5 were also found in early populations 1 and 2, which the authors took as evidence for linear differentiation. Overlap of TCR repertoires was especially pronounced between late populations 4 and 5, and partly extended to population 3. Clonal frequency was low in the marker-negative population and rose progressively along the proposed pathway, while TCRbeta diversity fell correspondingly.

Before TCRbeta sequencing, fluorescence-activated cell sorting was used to enrich five KLR/GPR56-defined CD4+ populations. To test a linear memory differentiation pathway, the researchers sequenced TCRbeta repertoires from five CD4+ T-cell subsets that were defined by expression of KLRB1, KLRG1, GPR56 and KLRF1. TCR-sequenced cells came from peripheral blood of healthy control individuals, reported as five donors in the TCRbeta analysis figure. The researchers collected heparinized peripheral blood and processed every sample within one hour of retrieval. Blood was diluted 1:2 in PBS, and peripheral blood mononuclear cells were then isolated from the diluted blood at room temperature by Biocoll density gradient centrifugation. CD4+ T cells were enriched from freshly isolated PBMCs by magnetic sorting with anti-CD4 MicroBeads before flow sorting. A BD FACSAria II was used to sort CD4+ T cells, enriched from the PBMCs of healthy donors, according to marker expression. For surface staining, the researchers used Miltenyi Biotec antibodies: anti-KLRB1 clone 191B8, anti-KLRF1 clone 4A4.D10 and anti-KLRG1 clone REA261.

Sequencing instrument: Illumina HiSeq 2500. To build sequencing libraries, a previously published PCR protocol was used to amplify the recombined TCRbeta locus. As for how the authors treated the data: Any read whose average quality score fell below 30 was discarded, and IMSEQ was used to process the reads that remained. Clonotypes were defined by Vbeta gene, Jbeta gene and CDR3 amino acid sequence. To quantify how much the repertoires of different populations overlapped, the Morisita-Horn index was computed on the top 100 expanded clones. Renyi diversity profiles calculated on the top 100 expanded clones were used to evaluate clonal diversity. TCRdb reanalyzed the reads, keeping one entry per CDR3 protein sequence and omitting DNA. TCRdb's processing, not the authors', yielded these V and J calls. This sample's table carries 66 distinct CDR3 sequences.

The V and J segments used are TRBV20-1 and TRBJ2-5. Sequencing was performed on memory CD4+ T cells from blood. The receptor comes from a human donor in good health. The CDR3 loop reads CSAYNFDGHQETQYF.